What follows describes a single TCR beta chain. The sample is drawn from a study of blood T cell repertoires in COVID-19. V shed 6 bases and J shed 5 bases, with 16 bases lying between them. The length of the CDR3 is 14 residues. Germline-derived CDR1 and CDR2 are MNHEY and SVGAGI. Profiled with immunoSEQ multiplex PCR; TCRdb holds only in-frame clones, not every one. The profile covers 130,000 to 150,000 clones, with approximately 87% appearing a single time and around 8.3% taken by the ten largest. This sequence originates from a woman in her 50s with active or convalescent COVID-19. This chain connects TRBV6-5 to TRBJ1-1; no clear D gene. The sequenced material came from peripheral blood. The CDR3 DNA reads TGTGCCAGCAGCGGCCGCGGGTCACGGACTGAAGCTTTCTTT. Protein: CASSGRGSRTEAFF.